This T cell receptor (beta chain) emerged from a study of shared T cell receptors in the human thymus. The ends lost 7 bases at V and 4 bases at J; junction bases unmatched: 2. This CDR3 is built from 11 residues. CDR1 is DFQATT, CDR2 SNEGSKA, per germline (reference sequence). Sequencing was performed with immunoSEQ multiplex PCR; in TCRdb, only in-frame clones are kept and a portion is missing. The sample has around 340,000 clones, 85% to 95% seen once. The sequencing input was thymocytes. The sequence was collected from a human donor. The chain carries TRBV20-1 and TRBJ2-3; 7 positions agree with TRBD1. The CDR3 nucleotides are TGCAGTGTAGGGGGCCCAGATACGCAGTATTTT. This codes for CSVGGPDTQYF.